Below are 20 T cell receptor beta chains sequenced from a single sample in a study of T-cell memory formation after mild COVID-19. TCRdb re-called the 5' RACE reads through MiXCR, storing one row per CDR3 protein. The table lists 210,000 or so distinct CDR3 sequences, roughly 30% of them singletons. Sequencing used PBMCs or a T cell subset sorted from them (not recorded which). These receptors were collected from an adult woman who had mild COVID-19 (a few samples of this study predate the infection). Cell type and time point are not known.

V gene TRBV7-9 combines with J gene TRBJ2-1; D is undetermined. CDR1 and CDR2 (germline): SEHNR, FQNEAQ (reference sequence). The CDR3 totals 11 residues. Trimming stripped 1 base from V and 9 bases from J, with 4 bases between. The CDR3 DNA follows: TGTGCCAGCAGCTTAGTTACTGAGCAGTTCTTC. It specifies CASSLVTEQFF.

This clonotype was counted many times. The chain has TRBV11-2 and TRBJ2-7; 9 bases fit TRBD1. This CDR3 contains 16 residues. Germline CDR1 is SGHAT and CDR2 is FQNNGV. Trimming took 1 base from V and 3 from J; bases not matched to a gene: 7. CDR3: CASSLGRDRAHYEQYF. Written as DNA, the CDR3 is TGTGCCAGCAGCTTAGGGCGGGACAGGGCCCACTACGAGCAGTACTTC.

As for this clonotype: Just one base apart from a much larger clone, this may be a read error. The V call is TRBV7-2, the J call TRBJ2-4, with D possibly matching TRBD1 (6 bases). V dropped 9 bases and J dropped 0 bases, with 27 bases sitting between them. Germline loops: CDR1 SGHTA, CDR2 FQGNSA. CDR3 size: 19 residues. The DNA for the CDR3 is TGTGCCAGAAGCCATTACATGATACCGGGACAACTAGCCAAAAACATTCAGTACTTC. It encodes CARSHYMIPGQLAKNIQYF.

In this sample, this clonotype turned up once. The rearrangement joins TRBV7-6 to TRBJ2-7, with 8 nucleotides matching TRBD2. The CDR3 length is 16 residues. V was clipped by 0 bases and J by 0 bases; unmatched bases: 4. The germline V gene encodes CDR1 SGHVS and CDR2 FNYEAQ. CDR3 in amino acids: CASSLAASGLSYEQYF. Here the CDR3 DNA reads TGTGCCAGCAGCTTAGCGGCTAGCGGGCTCTCCTACGAGCAGTACTTC.

This clonotype was detected only a few times. The chain combines TRBV4-2 with TRBJ2-2; weak D call: TRBD2 (5 bases). The CDR3 extends over 19 amino acids. Germline-derived CDR1 and CDR2 are LGHNA and YNFKEQ. V was cut by 1 base and J by 3 bases, with 21 bases left in between. The CDR3 nucleotides are TGTGCCAGCAGCCAAGTCCTGTTTGTGGAGGAATCGGACACCGGGGAGCTGTTTTTT. It translates to CASSQVLFVEESDTGELFF.

This clonotype was counted only a few times. The CDR3 DNA follows: TGTGCCAGCAGCGACACCAGGACTAGCGGGAGTCGCACCGGGGAGCTGTTTTTT. Protein product: CASSDTRTSGSRTGELFF. The rearrangement links TRBV12-3 or TRBV12-4 to TRBJ2-2, with TRBD2 matching over 13 bases. This CDR3 region has 18 residues. V lost 6 bases to trimming and J lost 4 bases; unmatched junction nucleotides: 11.

This rearrangement joins TRBV5-1 to TRBJ2-6; D gene ambiguous. V was clipped by 3 bases and J by 0 bases, with 10 bases between them. Per germline, CDR1 SGHRS and CDR2 YFSETQ. CDR3 length equals 16 residues. The CDR3 nucleotides are TGCGCCAGCAGCTCAGAAGGAACCTCTGGGGCCAACGTCCTGACTTTC. This encodes CASSSEGTSGANVLTF.

A few counts support this clonotype. V is TRBV7-9 and J is TRBJ2-1; 13 bases align to TRBD2. CDR1 and CDR2 (germline): SEHNR, FQNEAQ (reference sequence). The CDR3 has 15 residues. V shed 5 bases and J 7 bases; nucleotides not matched to a gene: 5. CDR3 nucleotides: TGTGCCAGCAGCCAAGGACTAGCGGGAGTTAATGAGCAGTTCTTC. It codes for CASSQGLAGVNEQFF. Complete variable domain (other parts from reference TRBV7-9 and TRBJ2-1): DTGVSQNPRHKITKRGQNVTFRCDPISEHNRLYWYRQTLGQGPEFLTYFQNEAQLEKSRLLSDRFSAERPKGSFSTLEIQRTEQGDSAMYLCASSQGLAGVNEQFFGPGTRLTVL.

In its sample, this clonotype was seen a few times. The genes are TRBV11-2 and TRBJ2-1; TRBD1 aligns across 8 bases. Per the germline V gene, CDR1 is SGHAT and CDR2 is FQNNGV. The CDR3 contains 13 residues. The junction had 2 bases not matched to a gene; V was cut back by 5 bases and J by 5 bases. DNA for the CDR3: TGTGCCAGCAGCAAGGACAGGGACAATGAGCAGTTCTTC. Translation gives CASSKDRDNEQFF. The full variable domain, with the rest looked up from reference TRBV11-2 and TRBJ2-1, is EAGVAQSPRYKIIEKRQSVAFWCNPISGHATLYWYQQILGQGPKLLIQFQNNGVVDDSQLPKDRFSAERLKGVDSTLKIQPAKLEDSAVYLCASSKDRDNEQFFGPGTRLTVL.

This clonotype was seen a few times. V usage is TRBV30 and J usage is TRBJ2-1, with a weak D call TRBD2 (6 bases). The CDR3 runs to 13 residues. Trimming took off 2 bases at V and 7 bases at J, with 12 bases between the two ends. CDR1 and CDR2 (germline): GTSNPN, SVGIG (reference sequence). CDR3: CAWSFTGVNEQFF. The CDR3 nucleotides read TGTGCCTGGAGTTTTACGGGGGTTAATGAGCAGTTCTTC.

This chain links TRBV18 with TRBJ2-3; 9 bases match TRBD2. From germline, CDR1 is KGHSH and CDR2 LQKENI. The ends lost 1 base at V and 2 bases at J; junction bases unmatched: 7. There are 17 residues in the CDR3. CDR3 DNA: TGTGCCAGCTCACCACGAAGTAGCGGGAGTCCCACAGATACGCAGTATTTT. Its translation: CASSPRSSGSPTDTQYF. Full variable domain (rest looked up from reference TRBV18 and TRBJ2-3): NAGVMQNPRHLVRRRGQEARLRCSPMKGHSHVYWYRQLPEEGLKFMVYLQKENIIDESGMPKERFSAEFPKEGPSILRIQQVVRGDSAAYFCASSPRSSGSPTDTQYFGPGTRLTVL.

The rearrangement links TRBV20-1 to TRBJ1-2; D uncertain. Looked up from germline, CDR1 is DFQATT and CDR2 is SNEGSKA (reference sequence). Trimming pared 6 bases from V and 8 bases from J, leaving 13 bases between. The CDR3 has 11 residues. The CDR3 is CSATLGPGYTF. CDR3 sequence (DNA): TGCAGTGCCACGCTCGGGCCCGGCTACACCTTC.

The V gene is TRBV3-1, the J gene TRBJ1-1, with a possible D match to TRBD1 (6 bases). The germline CDR1 and CDR2 sequences are LGHDT and YNNKEL (reference sequence). The CDR3 length is 12 residues. Trimming cost V 4 bases and J 10 bases, with 13 bases left between them. For the CDR3, the DNA is TGTGCCAGCAGCCCTAGGGGGTTAAGAGCTTTCTTT. Translation gives CASSPRGLRAFF.

The rearrangement links TRBV5-1 to TRBJ2-1; D could derive from TRBD1 or TRBD2 (5 bases each). CDR1 and CDR2 from the germline V gene are SGHRS and YFSETQ. Trimming left V 4 bases short and J 8 bases short, with 16 bases between. The CDR3 is 14 amino acids. CDR3 loop: CASSHRGLEDEQFF. DNA of the CDR3: TGCGCCAGCAGCCACCGGGGCCTCGAGGATGAGCAGTTCTTC.

The V and J genes are TRBV6-5 and TRBJ2-2; TRBD2 aligns across 8 bases. This CDR3 is 14 amino acids long. V was clipped by 7 bases and J by 3 bases; unmatched bases: 4. From germline, CDR1 is MNHEY and CDR2 SVGAGI. CDR3 sequence reads: CASTEAGDTGELFF. The CDR3 DNA reads as TGTGCCAGCACCGAAGCGGGAGACACCGGGGAGCTGTTTTTT.

There are a few counts of this clonotype. The rearrangement joins TRBV29-1 to TRBJ2-4, with 8 bases identical to TRBD1. The germline CDR1 and CDR2 sequences are SQVTM and ANQGSEA. The CDR3 sequence is 13 residues long. Trimming cost V 1 base and J 13 bases; bases outside gene matches: 9. CDR3 protein: CSVEVGGTGLQYF. CDR3 in DNA: TGCAGCGTTGAAGTAGGGGGGACAGGCCTACAGTACTTC.

The chain combines TRBV7-3 with TRBJ2-1, with D possibly matching TRBD1 (5 bases). The CDR3 is made up of 12 amino acids. V was pared by 5 bases and J by 9 bases, with 11 bases between. Germline V lookup: CDR1 SGHTA, CDR2 FQGTGA. Here the CDR3 DNA reads TGTGCCAGCAGCCTAGGACACGGTGAGCAGTTCTTC. Translation: CASSLGHGEQFF. Full variable domain (rest looked up from reference TRBV7-3 and TRBJ2-1): GAGVSQTPSNKVTEKGKYVELRCDPISGHTALYWYRQSLGQGPEFLIYFQGTGAADDSGLPNDRFFAVRPEGSVSTLKIQRTERGDSAVYLCASSLGHGEQFFGPGTRLTVL.

This chain joins TRBV20-1 and TRBJ2-5; 9 bases align to TRBD1. Germline values: CDR1 DFQATT, CDR2 SNEGSKA (reference sequence). The CDR3 length is 19 residues. With 3 bases clipped from V and 4 bases from J, the junction kept 21 bases outside the gene matches. The CDR3 bases are TGCAGTGCTAGTACCCTGGGGCTCCTCGACAGGGGGAGTGGAGAGACCCAGTACTTC. Encoded protein: CSASTLGLLDRGSGETQYF.

This rearrangement joins TRBV6-5 to TRBJ2-1; 7 bases fit TRBD1. The CDR3 runs 18 residues. V shed 4 bases and J 0 bases; nucleotides not matched to a gene: 12. Germline V lookup: CDR1 MNHEY, CDR2 SVGAGI. As DNA, the CDR3 is TGTGCCAGCAGTTGGCCGCCAGAGGGACAGAGCTCCTACAATGAGCAGTTCTTC. Translated: CASSWPPEGQSSYNEQFF.

The chain is built from TRBV7-9 and TRBJ2-3; D is uncertain. CDR1 and CDR2 (germline): SEHNR, FQNEAQ (reference sequence). CDR3 length: 15 amino acids. Trimming pared 1 base from V and 6 bases from J, leaving 14 bases between. CDR3 residues: CASSLGTIPVDTQYF. CDR3 bases: TGTGCCAGCAGCTTAGGGACGATCCCTGTGGATACGCAGTATTTT. The entire variable domain, with the rest obtained from reference TRBV7-9 and TRBJ2-3, is as follows: DTGVSQNPRHKITKRGQNVTFRCDPISEHNRLYWYRQTLGQGPEFLTYFQNEAQLEKSRLLSDRFSAERPKGSFSTLEIQRTEQGDSAMYLCASSLGTIPVDTQYFGPGTRLTVL.